The source of this T cell receptor beta chain is a study of blood T cell repertoires in COVID-19. In the study overall: Samples of COVID-19 (acute and convalescent) were obtained from the United States, Italy and Spain.

Followed over time, Seattle patients had been enrolled while infection was active. In the original workflow: Quantification of nucleated cells was approximated via reference gene primer amplification. Libraries were prepared by immunoSEQ multiplex PCR; TCRdb keeps only in-frame clonotypes and omits some of them. The V and J calls and clone size come from that table; D and trimming were worked out from the DNA. The sample records about 82,000 clones, approximately 78% being singletons. The CDR3 loop spans 15 amino acids. Germline V gives CDR1 KGHSH, CDR2 LQKENI. The germline V and J ends were trimmed by 6 bases and 1 base, with 15 bases remaining between them.

The sequenced sample consisted of peripheral blood. The chain combines TRBV18 with TRBJ2-5; maybe TRBD2 (6 bases). The receptor comes from a man aged 60 to 75 with COVID-19, enrolled during active disease. The CDR3 sequence is CASSTSGWFQETQYF. DNA of the CDR3: TGTGCCAGCTCCACAAGCGGGTGGTTCCAAGAGACCCAGTACTTC. Using reference TRBV18 and TRBJ2-5 for the parts outside the CDR3, the full variable domain is NAGVMQNPRHLVRRRGQEARLRCSPMKGHSHVYWYRQLPEEGLKFMVYLQKENIIDESGMPKERFSAEFPKEGPSILRIQQVVRGDSAAYFCASSTSGWFQETQYFGPGTRLLVL.